The clone carrying this T cell receptor beta chain has just a few counts. Antigen specificity is unknown. This CDR3 is built from 14 residues. Germline V CDR1 and CDR2: SQVTM, ANQGSEA. V was shortened by 3 bases and J by 0 bases, with 10 bases between the two germline ends. This entry is derived from a study of blood T cells in healthy people across ages. Findings and caveats of the study: Donor CMV status was unknown, possibly confounding expanded clonotype changes. The study found more naive CD4+ cells and higher diversity in long-lived than aged donors.

The second PCR ran 7 to 11 cycles with a sample-barcoded 5' primer and J-beta primers. MiXCR, applied by TCRdb to the 5' RACE reads, yields one record per CDR3 protein. Of around 1,500,000 distinct CDR3 sequences listed, 28% are singletons. The sequenced sample consisted of blood. This TCR was recovered from a woman younger than 45 in good health. This sequence joins TRBV29-1 and TRBJ2-3; the D call may be TRBD1 or TRBD2 (6 bases each). The CDR3 reads CSVDTGTSTDTQYF. DNA of the CDR3: TGCAGCGTTGATACAGGGACTAGCACAGATACGCAGTATTTT.